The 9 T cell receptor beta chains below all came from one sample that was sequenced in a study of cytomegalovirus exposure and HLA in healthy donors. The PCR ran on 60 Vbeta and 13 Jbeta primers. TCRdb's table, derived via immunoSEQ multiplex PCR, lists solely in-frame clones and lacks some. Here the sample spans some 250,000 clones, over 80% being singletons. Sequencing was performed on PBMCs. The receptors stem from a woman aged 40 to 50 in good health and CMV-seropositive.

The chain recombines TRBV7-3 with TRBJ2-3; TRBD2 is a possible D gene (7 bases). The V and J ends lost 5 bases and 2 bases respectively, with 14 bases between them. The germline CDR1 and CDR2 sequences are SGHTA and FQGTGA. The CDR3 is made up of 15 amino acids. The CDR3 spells CASSRAGAITDTQYF. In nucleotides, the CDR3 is TGTGCCAGCAGCAGGGCGGGGGCGATCACAGATACGCAGTATTTT.

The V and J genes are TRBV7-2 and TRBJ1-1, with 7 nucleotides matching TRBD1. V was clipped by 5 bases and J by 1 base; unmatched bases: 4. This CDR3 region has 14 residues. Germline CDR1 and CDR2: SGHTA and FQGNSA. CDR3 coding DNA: TGTGCCAGCAGCCCTGGACAGGCGAACACTGAAGCTTTCTTT. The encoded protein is CASSPGQANTEAFF.

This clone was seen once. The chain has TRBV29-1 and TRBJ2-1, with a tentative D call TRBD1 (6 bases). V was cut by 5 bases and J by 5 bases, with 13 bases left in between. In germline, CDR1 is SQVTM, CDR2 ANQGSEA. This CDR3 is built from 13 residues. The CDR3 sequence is CSVRSGVDNEQFF. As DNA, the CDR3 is TGCAGCGTTCGTTCAGGGGTGGACAATGAGCAGTTCTTC.

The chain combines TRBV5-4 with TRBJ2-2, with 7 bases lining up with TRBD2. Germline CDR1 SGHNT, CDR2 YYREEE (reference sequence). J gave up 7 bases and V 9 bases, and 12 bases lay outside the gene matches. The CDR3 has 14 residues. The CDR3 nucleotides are TGTGCCACCGGGGAGGGGATAGTCGGCGGGGAGCTGTTTTTT. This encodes CATGEGIVGGELFF.

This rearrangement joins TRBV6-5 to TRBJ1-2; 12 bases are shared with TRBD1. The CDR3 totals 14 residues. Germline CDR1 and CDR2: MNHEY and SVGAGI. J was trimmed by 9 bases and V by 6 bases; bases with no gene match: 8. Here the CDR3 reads CASRFPGQGARYTF. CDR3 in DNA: TGTGCCAGCAGATTTCCGGGACAGGGGGCTCGCTACACCTTC.

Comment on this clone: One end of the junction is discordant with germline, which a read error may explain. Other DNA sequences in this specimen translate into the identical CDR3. The DNA for the CDR3 is TGTGCTTGGAGTGGAGTAGGGGGCCCACCCCTCCACTTT. This codes for CAWSGVGGPPLHF. The rearrangement uses TRBV30 and TRBJ1-6; 7 nucleotides line up with TRBD1. Germline V lookup: CDR1 GTSNPN, CDR2 SVGIG (reference sequence). The CDR3 length is 13 residues.

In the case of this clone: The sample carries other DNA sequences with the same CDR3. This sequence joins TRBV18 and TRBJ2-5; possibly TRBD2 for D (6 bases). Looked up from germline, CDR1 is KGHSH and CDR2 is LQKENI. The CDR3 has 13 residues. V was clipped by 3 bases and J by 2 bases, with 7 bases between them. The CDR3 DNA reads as TGTGCCAGCTCACCGGGGACTCAAGAGACCCAGTACTTC. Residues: CASSPGTQETQYF.

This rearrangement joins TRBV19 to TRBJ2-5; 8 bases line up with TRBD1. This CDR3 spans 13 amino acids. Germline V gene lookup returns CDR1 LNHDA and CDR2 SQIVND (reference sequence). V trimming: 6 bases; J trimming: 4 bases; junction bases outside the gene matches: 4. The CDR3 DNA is TGTGCCAGTAGCGGACAGGGTGGAGAGACCCAGTACTTC. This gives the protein CASSGQGGETQYF.

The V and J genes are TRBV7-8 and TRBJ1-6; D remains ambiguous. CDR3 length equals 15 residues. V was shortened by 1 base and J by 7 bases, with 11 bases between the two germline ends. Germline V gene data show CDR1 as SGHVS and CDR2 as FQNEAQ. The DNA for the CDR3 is TGTGCCAGCAGCTTAGTGCGGGCAGAGAATTCACCCCTCCACTTT. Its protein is CASSLVRAENSPLHF.